This TCR beta chain originates from a study of radiation and T cells in renal cell carcinoma. General study results and limits: In blood, top tumor clones expanded by 2 weeks, shrinking by 4.

Turning to this clone: Its matching antigen is unknown.

The repertoire was sequenced with immunoSEQ multiplex PCR; TCRdb's copy has only in-frame clones and lacks some. The table includes around 140,000 clones, approximately 90% detected once. Sample time point: baseline pretreatment blood. The treatment is: 15 Gy SBRT to primary tumor, nephrectomy 4 weeks later. Radiation-treated patients gave blood at baseline, week 2 and week 4. The origin of this receptor is a woman between 65 and 79 years old with renal cell carcinoma. Source: blood, taken from a patient whose treatment included radiotherapy and nephrectomy.

The CDR3 DNA reads TGCGCCAGCAGCCCCCGGACAGGGGGCGCGTATGGCTACACCTTC. It yields the protein CASSPRTGGAYGYTF. The chain is built from TRBV5-1 and TRBJ1-2, with 11 bases that match TRBD1. The germline V gene has CDR1 SGHRS and CDR2 YFSETQ. After removal of 4 bases from V and 5 bases from J, the junction contained 7 bases not matched to a gene. This CDR3 contains 15 residues.